A selection of T cell receptor beta chains follows, all from one sample in a study of Graves' ophthalmopathy and Graves' hyperthyroidism. TCRdb reprocessed the multiplex PCR reads via MiXCR and lists one record per CDR3 protein. The table shows 450,000 or so distinct CDR3 sequences, with around 15% occurring only once. The sequencing sample was made of blood. The receptors derive from a woman in her thirties with Graves' ophthalmopathy. The CDR3 runs from the conserved cysteine through the conserved F or W. D genes are given only for firm matches. Some rows have no size entry. The others give once, few or many, or a class for an expanded clone.

V	length	size	J	D	DNA	CDR3
TRBV6-1	13	many	TRBJ1-2	.	TGTGCCAGCAGTGAATTTGCGAACTATGGCTACACCTTC	CASSEFANYGYTF
TRBV4-1	15	many	TRBJ1-6	TRBD1	TGCGCCAGCAGCCAAGGACAGGGGGGCATCTCACCCCTCCACTTT	CASSQGQGGISPLHF
TRBV6-1	12	.	TRBJ2-7	.	TGTGCCAGCAAGCAGGTAAAGGACGAGCAGTACTTC	CASKQVKDEQYF
TRBV11-2	15	many	TRBJ2-4	.	TGTGCCAGCAGCCCCGGTGGACGGGCCAAAAACATTCAGTACTTC	CASSPGGRAKNIQYF
TRBV6-5	14	many	TRBJ1-5	.	TGTGCCAGCAGGACAGGAGGTAGCAATCAGCCCCAGCATTTT	CASRTGGSNQPQHF
TRBV28	14	.	TRBJ2-7	.	TGTGCCAGCAGTAGGGAACCCTTATACGTGGAGCAGTACTTC	CASSREPLYVEQYF
TRBV6-1	13	.	TRBJ1-5	.	TGTGCCAGCAGTGCTAATAGCAATCAGCCCCAGCATTTT	CASSANSNQPQHF
TRBV4-1	15	.	TRBJ1-2	TRBD1	TGCGCCAGCAGAGGCCGGGACAGGGGCACTCGGGGCTACACCTTC	CASRGRDRGTRGYTF
TRBV28	15	many	TRBJ2-7	TRBD2	TGTGCCAGCAGTTATGGAGCGGGGGGCAGTTACGAGCAGTACTTC	CASSYGAGGSYEQYF
TRBV7-2	14	.	TRBJ1-1	.	TGTGCCAGCAGCTTTGAAAGTGCCGCCACTGAAGCTTTCTTT	CASSFESAATEAFF
TRBV30	14	.	TRBJ2-7	TRBD1	TGTGCCTGTAAGCGGGGACAGGGGGCTGTCGAGCAGTACTTC	CACKRGQGAVEQYF
TRBV6-4	15	few	TRBJ2-2	.	TGTGCCAGCAGTGCCCGGACTTGGGGAAAGGAGCAGCTGTGTTTT	CASSARTWGKEQLCF
TRBV18	15	many	TRBJ2-5	TRBD1	TGTGCCAGCTCACCAAGGACAGGGGTACAAGAGACCCAGTACTTC	CASSPRTGVQETQYF
TRBV7-2	14	.	TRBJ2-3	TRBD2	TGTGCCAGCAGCCCCGGGGGGGCCGCAGATACGCAGTATTTT	CASSPGGAADTQYF
TRBV30	14	.	TRBJ2-7	.	TGTGCCTGGAGTGTATCCACAGTTTCCTACGAGCAGTACTTC	CAWSVSTVSYEQYF
TRBV27	14	many	TRBJ2-7	TRBD1	TGTGCCAGCAGCAGGACAGGGAGTAGCTACGAGCAGTACTTC	CASSRTGSSYEQYF
TRBV7-3	15	few	TRBJ1-6	.	TGTGCCAGCAGCTTAAAGGGTGGTGGTAATTCACCCCTCCACTTT	CASSLKGGGNSPLHF
TRBV10-1	16	many	TRBJ2-2	.	TGCGCCAGCAGTGAGTTGCAGGGAACGAACACCGGGGAGCTGTTTTTT	CASSELQGTNTGELFF
TRBV9	16	.	TRBJ1-4	.	TGTGCCAGCAGCGGTGTTGAGGGACCCGGTCTTAAAAAACTGTTTTTT	CASSGVEGPGLKKLFF
TRBV30	13	many	TRBJ1-2	.	TGTGCCTGGAGCCCGGATCCGAACTATGGCTACACCTTC	CAWSPDPNYGYTF